The clone carrying this TCR beta chain was detected ten times or more. Germline CDR1 is SGHNT and CDR2 is YYREEE (reference sequence). V gave up 5 bases and J gave up 5 bases, with 10 bases separating them. This CDR3 has 12 residues. Via MiXCR, TCRdb re-called the RT-PCR reads, giving one row per CDR3 protein. Counted here are around 700,000 distinct CDR3 sequences, around 14% occurring once; the ten biggest clones make up 3.6%. This sequence was found in a female donor in good health, serving as a healthy control. The specimen was memory CD4+ T cells from blood. The chain employs TRBV5-4 and TRBJ1-2, with D unresolved. The CDR3, as DNA: TGTGCCAGCAGTCCGGACTTATATGGCTACACCTTC. It yields the protein CASSPDLYGYTF.